This TCR beta chain was identified in a study of blood T cells in healthy people across ages. Combining a sample-barcoded 5' primer with a J-beta primer mix, a second PCR ran for about 6 to 12 cycles. Using its own MiXCR run on the 5' RACE reads, TCRdb lists one record per CDR3 protein. The repertoire holds approximately 780,000 distinct CDR3 sequences, with about 26% as singletons. Extraction of total RNA produced a minimum of 5 micrograms from each sample. V lost 5 bases to trimming and J lost 5 bases; unmatched junction nucleotides: 14. Looked up from germline, CDR1 is SEHNR and CDR2 is FQNEAQ (reference sequence). This CDR3 is built from 17 residues. This clonotype showed up just a few times. These same records also appear under a second study, on T cells of mothers and their children. Per that paper: Whether pairs are related or unrelated, thymic selection shapes their TCR recombination output in much the same way.

Sequencing used blood. The chain couples TRBV7-9 to TRBJ2-1, with 8 positions matching TRBD2. The clonotype comes from a boy aged 5-17 years in good health. The CDR3 nucleotides read TGTGCCAGCAGCCCCCGGGTTAGCGGGGAGACTGACAATGAGCAGTTCTTC. Its protein is CASSPRVSGETDNEQFF.